These T cell receptor beta chains were read from a single sample in a study of CD8+CD57+ T cells in acquired aplastic anemia. TCRdb re-called the reads through MiXCR, storing one row per CDR3 protein. The sample consists of approximately 470,000 distinct CDR3 sequences, around 30% of them appearing once. The sequencing sample was made of sorted CD4+, CD8+, or CD8+CD57+ T cells (not recorded which) from PBMCs. The origin of the receptors is a human donor with aplastic anemia. The CDR3 runs from the conserved cysteine through the conserved F or W. D genes are given only for firm matches. Size tells how often a clone was seen (once, few, many) or the class of an expanded clone, and some rows leave it out.

TRBV19	many	TRBJ1-2	TRBD1	TGTGCCAGTAGTCTCGGACAGGGGGTGAACTATGGCTACACCTTC	CASSLGQGVNYGYTF
TRBV2	NA	TRBJ2-2	NA	TGTGCCAGCAGTTTATCTGCGACCTCCACCGGGGAGCTGTTTTTT	CASSLSATSTGELFF
TRBV5-6	NA	TRBJ2-6	NA	TGTGCCAGCAGCTTGGGTCCCGGTTCCAGCTCTGGGGCCAACGTCCTGACTTTC	CASSLGPGSSSGANVLTF
TRBV12-3/TRBV12-4	NA	TRBJ2-7	NA	TGTGCCAGCAAGGCCGGTAGGGGGCGATGGAGGGACGAGCAGTACTTC	CASKAGRGRWRDEQYF
TRBV12-3/TRBV12-4	few	TRBJ1-3	NA	TGTGCCAGCACAGGGGCGGCTGGAAACACCATATATTTT	CASTGAAGNTIYF
TRBV12-5	few	TRBJ1-3	NA	TGTGCTAGTGGCACAGGGCCCTCCGCGGGAAACACCATATATTTT	CASGTGPSAGNTIYF
TRBV27	few	TRBJ1-1	NA	TGTGCCAGCAGTTTATCAGTCGGAGCGAACACTGAAGCTTTCTTT	CASSLSVGANTEAFF
TRBV25-1	many	TRBJ1-5	NA	TGTGCCAGCAGTGAATTGGGGCTCAATCAGCCCCAGCATTTT	CASSELGLNQPQHF
TRBV19	many	TRBJ2-4	NA	TGTGCCAGTAGTATAGGGGGACTAGCCAAAAACATTCAGTACTTC	CASSIGGLAKNIQYF
TRBV2	NA	TRBJ2-6	TRBD1	TGTGCCAGCAGGCCGGGACAGGGGACCAACGTCCTGACTTTC	CASRPGQGTNVLTF
TRBV7-2	many	TRBJ1-1	TRBD1	TGTGCCAGCAGCCCTTCGGGACAGGGCTACGCTTTCTTT	CASSPSGQGYAFF
TRBV9	NA	TRBJ2-7	TRBD1	TGTGCCAGCAGCGTAGGTAGAGGGGGCGAGTTGTACGAGCAGTACTTC	CASSVGRGGELYEQYF
TRBV7-2	NA	TRBJ2-7	TRBD1	TGTGCCAGCAGCTTAGCTCCGACAGGGTCCTACGAGCAGTACTTC	CASSLAPTGSYEQYF
TRBV6-1	few	TRBJ1-3	NA	TGTGCCAGCAGGGAACACCATCGCTCTGGAAACACCATATATTTT	CASREHHRSGNTIYF
TRBV30	few	TRBJ1-2	NA	TGTGCCTGGAGTGTACACTCGGGAATCTCTAACTATGGCTACACCTTC	CAWSVHSGISNYGYTF
TRBV5-1	few	TRBJ2-5	TRBD2	TGCGCCAGCAGCGGAACACTAGCGGGAGGAGAGACCCAGTACTTC	CASSGTLAGGETQYF
TRBV20-1	few	TRBJ2-5	TRBD2	TGCAGTGCATCCCGGACTAGCGGGGGTTCCGGGGAGACCCAGTACTTC	CSASRTSGGSGETQYF
TRBV7-9	many	TRBJ1-2	NA	TGTGCCAGCAGCGGAGCCCCCGAGGGCGGGGGCTACACCTTC	CASSGAPEGGGYTF
TRBV25-1	NA	TRBJ2-5	NA	TGTGCCAGCAGTGAATTGGTGGGATCCTCAGAGACCCAGTACTTC	CASSELVGSSETQYF
TRBV6-5	many	TRBJ1-2	NA	TGTGCCAGCAGTTACTCGAGATCTAACTATGGCTACACCTTC	CASSYSRSNYGYTF
TRBV5-1	NA	TRBJ1-6	TRBD1	TGCGCCAGCAGCTTGGGGGACAGGATCCGCTCACCCCTCCACTTT	CASSLGDRIRSPLHF
TRBV5-1	few	TRBJ2-5	TRBD2	TGCGCCAGCAGCTTGGAAAGCATCGCGGGAGTTACGGAGACCCAGTACTTC	CASSLESIAGVTETQYF
TRBV7-8	NA	TRBJ2-7	TRBD1	TGTGCCAGCAGCTCCATAACGACAGGGTACGAGCAGTACTTC	CASSSITTGYEQYF
TRBV7-6	many	TRBJ1-2	NA	TGTGCCAGCAGCTTTTTTGATGGGCGATCCCTCCCTAACTATGGCTACACCTTC	CASSFFDGRSLPNYGYTF
TRBV2	NA	TRBJ1-5	NA	TGTGCCAGCAGTTACTCCAAAGATCAGCCCCAGCATTTT	CASSYSKDQPQHF
TRBV15	NA	TRBJ2-5	NA	TGTGCCACCAGCCCTGGTCGGCGGGAGACCCAGTACTTC	CATSPGRRETQYF